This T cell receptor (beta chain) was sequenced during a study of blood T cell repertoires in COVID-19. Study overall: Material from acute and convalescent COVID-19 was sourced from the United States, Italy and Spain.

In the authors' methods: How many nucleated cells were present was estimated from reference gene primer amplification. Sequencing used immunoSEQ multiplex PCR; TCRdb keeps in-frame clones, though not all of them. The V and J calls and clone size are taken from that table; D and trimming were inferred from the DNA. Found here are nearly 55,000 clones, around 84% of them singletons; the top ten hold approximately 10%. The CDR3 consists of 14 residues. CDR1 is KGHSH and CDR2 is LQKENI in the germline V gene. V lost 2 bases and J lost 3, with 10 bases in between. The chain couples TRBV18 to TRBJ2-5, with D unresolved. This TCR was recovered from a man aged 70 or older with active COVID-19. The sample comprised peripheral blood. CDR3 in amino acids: CASSPKPSEETQYF. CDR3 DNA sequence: TGTGCCAGCTCACCAAAACCTTCGGAAGAGACCCAGTACTTC.